This T cell receptor beta chain derives from a study of PD-1 blockade in classical Hodgkin lymphoma. The CDR3 runs 14 residues. Germline CDR1 is SGHDT and CDR2 is YYEEEE. V lost 3 bases to trimming and J lost 9 bases, with 17 bases between them. Regarding the study as a whole: Patients with a complete response exhibited baseline diversity comparable to newly diagnosed patients. CD4+ TCR diversity climbed significantly by C4D1, unlike CD8+ TCR diversity. Relapsed/refractory patients reportedly had lower baseline diversity than newly diagnosed patients. Exclusion was the outcome for patients who began nivolumab under 1 year after ASCT.

Relapse after autologous stem cell transplantation occurred in every patient, and brentuximab vedotin exposure varied. TCRdb's copy holds only in-frame clones and misses some; the assay was immunoSEQ multiplex PCR. The repertoire holds some 150,000 clones, with just under 80% as singletons. For this clone: Its antigen is unidentified.

Sequencing used peripheral blood mononuclear cells (PBMCs), obtained before the second cycle of nivolumab. The clonotype originates from a human donor with classical Hodgkin lymphoma. The J gene is TRBJ2-3, the V gene TRBV5-6; possibly TRBD1 or TRBD2 for D (5 bases each). CDR3 bases: TGTGCCAGCAGCTCTGGGGGTGGTATTGGGACGCAGTATTTT. Its translation: CASSSGGGIGTQYF.